The text below deals with one T cell receptor beta chain. Some clones are missing from TCRdb's copy, which holds only in-frame ones; the method was immunoSEQ multiplex PCR. The table includes about 41,000 clones, 70% to 90% detected once. The data derive from a study of T cell changes during pregnancy in multiple sclerosis. This CDR3 is 12 amino acids long. CDR1 is SNHLY, CDR2 FYNNEI, per germline. V lost 4 bases to trimming and J lost 6 bases; unmatched junction nucleotides: 0. The rearrangement joins TRBV2 to TRBJ2-1, with 7 bases aligning to TRBD2. Here the sequenced sample was CD4+ T cells from peripheral blood mononuclear cells, taken in the first trimester of pregnancy. The receptor was derived from a female donor with multiple sclerosis, enrolled in a pregnancy study. DNA for the CDR3: TGTGCCAGCAGTGGACTAGCCAATGAGCAGTTCTTC. This encodes CASSGLANEQFF.